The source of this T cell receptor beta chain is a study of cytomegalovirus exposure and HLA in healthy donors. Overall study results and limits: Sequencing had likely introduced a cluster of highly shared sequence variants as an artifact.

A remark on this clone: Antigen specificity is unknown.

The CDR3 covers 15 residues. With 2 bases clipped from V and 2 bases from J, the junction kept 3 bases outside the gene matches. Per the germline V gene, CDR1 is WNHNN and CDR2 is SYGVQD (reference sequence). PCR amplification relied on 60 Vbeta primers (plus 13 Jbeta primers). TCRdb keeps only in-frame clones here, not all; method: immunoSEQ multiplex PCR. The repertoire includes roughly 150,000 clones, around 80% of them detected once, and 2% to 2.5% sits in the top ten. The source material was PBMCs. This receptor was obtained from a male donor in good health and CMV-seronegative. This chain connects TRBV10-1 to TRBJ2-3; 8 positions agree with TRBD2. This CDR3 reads CASSEASGPTDTQYF. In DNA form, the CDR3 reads TGCGCCAGCAGTGAGGCTAGCGGGCCCACAGATACGCAGTATTTT.